The 31 T cell receptor beta chains reported below all come from one sample, sequenced in a study of T cells after yellow fever vaccination. MiXCR was run by TCRdb on the 5' RACE reads, yielding one entry per CDR3 protein. This repertoire shows some 96,000 distinct CDR3 sequences, over 8% found once; its top ten account for roughly 17%. The sequencing used CD8+ T cells not binding an NS4B(214-222) dextramer, sorted from PBMCs, collected approximately 15 days after the first yellow fever vaccination. All receptors derive from a man aged 18-30 years who received the YFV17D yellow fever vaccine.

There are a few counts of this clonotype. The CDR3, as DNA: TGTGCCAGCAGTTACCGACAGGACCCGGTTCCTAATGGCTACACCTTC. Its protein product is CASSYRQDPVPNGYTF. The V call is TRBV6-5, the J call TRBJ1-2; a possible D gene is TRBD1 (6 bases). This CDR3 spans 16 amino acids. Germline V gene data show CDR1 as MNHEY and CDR2 as SVGAGI. Trimming pared 2 bases from V and 6 bases from J, leaving 19 bases between.

This clonotype appeared a few times. The junction departs from germline at one end; a sequencing error may be responsible. This chain connects TRBV20-1 to TRBJ2-1; 7 nucleotides align to TRBD2. The CDR3 spans 10 residues. Germline-derived CDR1 and CDR2 are DFQATT and SNEGSKA (reference sequence). Here the CDR3 reads CGTTGNEQFF. CDR3 DNA sequence: TGTGGGACTACTGGCAATGAGCAGTTCTTC.

This clonotype came up a few times. The rearrangement joins TRBV5-5 to TRBJ1-6; weak D call: TRBD1 (6 bases). V lost 3 bases to trimming and J lost 7 bases, with 14 bases between them. Germline loops: CDR1 SGHKS, CDR2 YYEKEE (reference sequence). This CDR3 contains 15 residues. CDR3: CASSSHRAENSPLHF. The CDR3 DNA sequence: TGTGCCAGCAGCTCCCACAGGGCGGAGAATTCACCCCTCCACTTT.

V usage is TRBV11-1 and J usage is TRBJ2-2, with TRBD2 matching 7 bases. The CDR3 runs to 18 residues. From germline, CDR1 is SGHAT and CDR2 FQDESV (reference sequence). J gave up 0 bases and V 5 bases, and 12 bases lay outside the gene matches. The CDR3 is CASSPSWSGTANTGELFF. The DNA for the CDR3 is TGTGCCAGCAGCCCTAGCTGGAGCGGGACCGCGAACACCGGGGAGCTGTTTTTT.

The J gene is TRBJ2-7, the V gene TRBV4-1; D is unclear. The CDR3 consists of 15 residues. V was clipped by 3 bases and J by 4 bases, with 16 bases between them. The germline gives CDR1 MGHRA, CDR2 YSYEKL. In DNA, the CDR3 is TGCGCCAGCAGCCAGGCACCGGGCCTTCCTTACGAGCAGTACGTC. Translating it yields CASSQAPGLPYEQYV.

The rearrangement links TRBV4-3 to TRBJ2-7; TRBD1 might be the D (5 bases). This CDR3 comprises 15 residues. The germline V and J ends were trimmed by 0 bases and 3 bases, with 12 bases remaining between them. Germline lookup yields CDR1 LGHNA and CDR2 YSLEER. Written as DNA, the CDR3 is TGCGCCAGCAGCCAAGATGTTTCAGGGAACTACGAGCAGTACTTC. Translating gives CASSQDVSGNYEQYF.

Ten or more counts support this clonotype. The chain has TRBV28 and TRBJ2-1, with TRBD2 identical over 9 bases. The CDR3 runs to 21 residues. J was trimmed by 4 bases and V by 5 bases; bases with no gene match: 24. The germline V gene has CDR1 MDHEN and CDR2 SYDVKM. The DNA of the CDR3 is TGTGCCAGCAGTCGCTTGGAGGGTAGCGGGGGTCGACTGACTCTTTACAATGAGCAGTTCTTC. It yields the protein CASSRLEGSGGRLTLYNEQFF.

The chain couples TRBV28 to TRBJ2-5, with TRBD1 identical over 7 bases. This CDR3 region has 17 residues. Per germline, CDR1 MDHEN and CDR2 SYDVKM. V was pared by 3 bases and J by 2 bases, with 12 bases of the junction left unmatched. The CDR3 reads CASSFLNSGTEQETQYF. In DNA, the CDR3 is TGTGCCAGCAGTTTCCTAAATTCCGGGACAGAACAAGAGACCCAGTACTTC.

There are a few counts of this clonotype. V is TRBV27 and J is TRBJ1-1; 7 bases are a match to TRBD1. The CDR3 loop spans 15 amino acids. The V and J ends lost 4 bases and 5 bases, in that order; junction bases with no gene match: 10. CDR1 is MNHEY and CDR2 is SMNVEV in the germline V gene (reference sequence). The CDR3 is CASSSRQGWRTEAFF. Here the CDR3 DNA reads TGTGCCAGCAGTTCAAGACAGGGTTGGAGGACTGAAGCTTTCTTT.

This chain uses TRBV4-1 with TRBJ2-7, with D possibly being TRBD1 or TRBD2 (6 bases each). CDR1 MGHRA and CDR2 YSYEKL come from the germline V gene. The CDR3 has 16 residues. With 2 bases removed from V and 3 bases from J, the gap between germline ends came to 17 bases. CDR3 sequence (DNA): TGCGCCAGCAGCCAATTAACCCACGGGGGCTACTACGAGCAGTACTTC. Translation: CASSQLTHGGYYEQYF.

The CDR3 sequence is CASSPDRAHTGELFF. DNA for the CDR3: TGTGCCAGCTCACCCGACAGGGCCCACACCGGGGAGCTGTTTTTT. This chain connects TRBV18 to TRBJ2-2; TRBD1 matches at 7 bases. From germline, CDR1 is KGHSH and CDR2 LQKENI. This CDR3 contains 15 residues. Trimming at V came to 3 bases and at J to 3 bases, leaving 4 bases not matched to a gene.

Only a few counts were recorded for this clonotype. The gene calls are TRBV19 and TRBJ2-1, with D perhaps TRBD1 (6 bases). Germline values: CDR1 LNHDA, CDR2 SQIVND (reference sequence). This CDR3 contains 14 residues. V was shortened by 9 bases and J by 5 bases, with 17 bases between the two germline ends. For the CDR3, the DNA is TGTGCCAGCAGTCGGCAGGGGCCCAACAATGAGCAGTTCTTC. Amino acids: CASSRQGPNNEQFF.

The rearrangement links TRBV11-2 to TRBJ2-1; D gene uncertain. CDR3 size: 15 residues. The germline CDR1 and CDR2 sequences are SGHAT and FQNNGV. V was pared by 5 bases and J by 0 bases, with 11 bases between. CDR3 in DNA: TGTGCCAGCAGCAGTCCGATGAGCTCCTACAATGAGCAGTTCTTC. Its translation: CASSSPMSSYNEQFF.

The chain recombines TRBV5-4 with TRBJ2-5; 9 nucleotides align to TRBD2. Germline V lookup: CDR1 SGHNT, CDR2 YYREEE (reference sequence). This CDR3 has 15 amino acids. The J segment lost 4 bases and the V segment lost 0 bases, leaving 4 bases of the junction unmatched. The CDR3 loop is CASSLVAGGRETQYF. The CDR3 nucleotides are TGTGCCAGCAGCTTGGTGGCGGGGGGGCGAGAGACCCAGTACTTC.

This clonotype has a handful of counts. The V call is TRBV4-3, the J call TRBJ1-5, with D unresolved. V lost 3 bases and J lost 6, with 15 bases in between. Germline V gene sequence: CDR1 LGHNA, CDR2 YSLEER. The CDR3 is 15 residues long. The CDR3 protein is CASSQDGSGIQPQHF. The CDR3, as DNA: TGCGCCAGCAGCCAGGACGGGTCTGGGATTCAGCCCCAGCATTTT.

This clonotype was seen many times. The genes are TRBV6-5 and TRBJ2-5, with 7 bases identical to TRBD2. The CDR3 sequence is 15 residues long. Per the germline V gene, CDR1 is MNHEY and CDR2 is SVGAGI. After removal of 3 bases from V and 2 bases from J, the junction contained 6 bases not matched to a gene. CDR3 bases: TGTGCCAGCAGTTATTCCGGACTAGTACAAGAGACCCAGTACTTC. Translation gives CASSYSGLVQETQYF.

J is TRBJ2-2 and V is TRBV30; 8 bases match TRBD1. CDR3 length: 15 amino acids. Per germline, CDR1 GTSNPN and CDR2 SVGIG (reference sequence). V lost 0 bases to trimming and J lost 4 bases; unmatched junction nucleotides: 4. CDR3 sequence (DNA): TGTGCCTGGAGTGTAGAGACAGGGGCCACCGGGGAGCTGTTTTTT. This sequence encodes CAWSVETGATGELFF.

V usage is TRBV4-1 and J usage is TRBJ2-1; no clear D. This CDR3 comprises 14 residues. The V end lost 4 bases, the J end lost 6 bases, and 13 bases lay between the germline ends. Germline lookup yields CDR1 MGHRA and CDR2 YSYEKL. This chain's CDR3 is CASSPSRDRNEQFF. CDR3 nucleotides: TGCGCCAGCAGCCCGTCTCGTGATCGCAATGAGCAGTTCTTC.

The chain carries TRBV10-3 and TRBJ1-1; D is possibly TRBD1 (5 bases). Trimming pared 0 bases from V and 5 bases from J, leaving 16 bases between. This CDR3 spans 16 amino acids. Germline V gene data show CDR1 as ENHRY and CDR2 as SYGVKD. The CDR3 reads CAISESLVEGRTEAFF. The CDR3 DNA sequence: TGTGCCATCAGTGAGTCCTTAGTGGAGGGGAGGACTGAAGCTTTCTTT.

The V gene is TRBV4-1, the J gene TRBJ1-1; no reliable D call. V dropped 0 bases and J dropped 1 base, with 9 bases sitting between them. Germline lookup yields CDR1 MGHRA and CDR2 YSYEKL. This CDR3 contains 15 residues. CDR3: CASSQDWGGNTEAFF. In nucleotides, the CDR3 is TGCGCCAGCAGCCAAGATTGGGGAGGGAACACTGAAGCTTTCTTT.

This clonotype has just a few counts. This chain connects TRBV15 to TRBJ2-1; D is uncertain. CDR1 and CDR2 from the germline V gene are LNHNV and YYDKDF (reference sequence). CDR3 length equals 15 residues. V shed 5 bases and J shed 4 bases, with 15 bases lying between them. The CDR3 DNA is TGTGCCACCAGCGAGCGTGGGGTGGCATACAATGAGCAGTTCTTC. Protein: CATSERGVAYNEQFF.

This clonotype was picked up a small number of times. This rearrangement joins TRBV6-1 to TRBJ2-6, with 7 bases that match TRBD1. Germline V gives CDR1 MNHNS, CDR2 SASEGT. This CDR3 is built from 16 residues. V was pared by 5 bases and J by 4 bases, with 8 bases of the junction left unmatched. CDR3 region: CASSQTTGLGANVLTF. The CDR3 DNA reads as TGTGCCAGCAGTCAAACGACAGGGCTCGGGGCCAACGTCCTGACTTTC.

This clonotype was found many times. The gene calls are TRBV29-1 and TRBJ1-2, with unresolved D. This CDR3 region has 11 residues. The V gene's germline CDR1 is SQVTM and CDR2 ANQGSEA. With 2 bases removed from V and 5 bases from J, the gap between germline ends came to 6 bases. The CDR3 DNA reads TGCAGCGTTGAATCCGCTTATGGCTACACCTTC. It encodes CSVESAYGYTF.

This clonotype was counted only a few times. The rearrangement uses TRBV19 and TRBJ1-1; tentative D call: TRBD1 (5 bases). Trimming left V 0 bases short and J 0 bases short, with 11 bases between. The CDR3 sequence is 16 residues long. CDR1 is LNHDA, CDR2 SQIVND, per germline (reference sequence). CDR3 region: CASSIEGGNLNTEAFF. The DNA of the CDR3 is TGTGCCAGTAGTATAGAGGGGGGAAACTTGAACACTGAAGCTTTCTTT. Together with reference TRBV19 and TRBJ1-1, the CDR3 gives the full variable domain: DGGITQSPKYLFRKEGQNVTLSCEQNLNHDAMYWYRQDPGQGLRLIYYSQIVNDFQKGDIAEGYSVSREKKESFPLTVTSAQKNPTAFYLCASSIEGGNLNTEAFFGQGTRLTVV.

This clonotype was seen ten or more times. The chain couples TRBV4-1 to TRBJ2-1; D is unresolved. This CDR3 is 17 amino acids long. Deletions cut 0 bases from V and 4 bases from J, with 16 bases between. CDR1 is MGHRA and CDR2 is YSYEKL in the germline V gene. As DNA, the CDR3 is TGCGCCAGCAGCCAAGATCTCGGCAGGCTGCCTTACAATGAGCAGTTCTTC. It encodes CASSQDLGRLPYNEQFF.

The CDR3: CASSPGTGSSPLHF. DNA for the CDR3: TGTGCCAGCAGCCCGGGGACAGGGAGTTCACCCCTCCACTTT. The V gene is TRBV27, the J gene TRBJ1-6, with TRBD1 identical over 9 bases. The CDR3 has 14 amino acids. Looked up from germline, CDR1 is MNHEY and CDR2 is SMNVEV (reference sequence). Trimming at V came to 6 bases and at J to 9 bases, leaving 6 bases not matched to a gene.

This clonotype has a handful of counts. The chain uses TRBV11-1 and TRBJ2-1; perhaps D is TRBD1 or TRBD2 (5 bases each). Germline CDR1 SGHAT, CDR2 FQDESV (reference sequence). Trimming shortened V by 3 bases and J by 6 bases, and 15 bases separated the two germline ends. This CDR3 has 15 amino acids. CDR3 in DNA: TGTGCCAGCAGCTTTGGGACCCTCCGGACCAATGAGCAGTTCTTC. Its protein is CASSFGTLRTNEQFF.

This clonotype was seen a handful of times. CDR3 protein: CATSEWDSPAYYGYTF. CDR3 nucleotide sequence: TGTGCCACCAGTGAATGGGACAGCCCTGCTTACTATGGCTACACCTTC. The rearrangement joins TRBV24-1 to TRBJ1-2, with TRBD1 matching 7 bases. The CDR3 has 16 amino acids. CDR1 KGHDR and CDR2 SFDVKD come from the germline V gene. J was trimmed by 3 bases and V by 4 bases; bases with no gene match: 10.

The genes are TRBV4-3 and TRBJ1-2, with D tentatively TRBD1 (6 bases). CDR3 length: 15 amino acids. Trimming left V 0 bases short and J 3 bases short, with 11 bases between. Germline CDR1 LGHNA, CDR2 YSLEER. Here the CDR3 DNA reads TGCGCCAGCAGCCAAGATATAGGGGGGTACTATGGCTACACCTTC. Protein sequence: CASSQDIGGYYGYTF.

This clonotype showed up many times. The V call is TRBV6-5, the J call TRBJ2-5; tentative D call: TRBD1 (5 bases). Germline CDR1 and CDR2: MNHEY and SVGAGI. The CDR3 runs 12 residues. The V end lost 7 bases, the J end lost 5 bases, and 11 bases lay between the germline ends. For the CDR3, the DNA is TGTGCCAGCACCGGACGACAGGAGACCCAGTACTTC. This sequence encodes CASTGRQETQYF.

The sample holds many counts of this clonotype. V is TRBV4-1 and J is TRBJ1-4; a possible D gene is TRBD1 (5 bases). Per germline, CDR1 MGHRA and CDR2 YSYEKL. This CDR3 region has 13 residues. V was pared by 0 bases and J by 8 bases, with 7 bases between. DNA of the CDR3: TGCGCCAGCAGCCAAGATGGGGGGGAAAAACTGTTTTTT. Its protein product is CASSQDGGEKLFF.